Each of the 17 T cell receptor beta chains below was sequenced from the same sample in a study of radiotherapy plus CTLA-4 blockade in lung cancer. TCRdb's copy holds only in-frame clones and misses some; the assay was immunoSEQ multiplex PCR. Altogether roughly 120,000 clones are present, nearly 80% being singletons, with the ten largest covering about 5.2%. The material sequenced was peripheral blood, taken from a patient treated with radiotherapy plus ipilimumab. These receptors came from a human donor with non-small cell lung cancer who had a partial response to radiotherapy plus ipilimumab.

V and J are TRBV6-5 and TRBJ2-7; TRBD2 aligns across 9 bases. The V segment lost 5 bases and the J segment 5 bases; nucleotides outside the gene matches: 10. The CDR3 runs 15 residues. CDR1 and CDR2 (germline): MNHEY, SVGAGI. The CDR3 coding sequence is TGTGCCAGCAGTCCCAGCGGGCTAGCGGGACACGAGCAGTACGTC. Its protein product is CASSPSGLAGHEQYV.

This clone was recorded a few times. The chain employs TRBV19 and TRBJ1-5; D perhaps matches TRBD1 (5 bases). V lost 0 bases, J lost 0 bases, and 12 bases lay in between. Germline V CDR1 and CDR2: LNHDA, SQIVND (reference sequence). The CDR3 spans 17 residues. CDR3 amino acids: CASSIEVGGYSNQPQHF. The CDR3 DNA is TGTGCCAGTAGTATAGAGGTTGGGGGGTATAGCAATCAGCCCCAGCATTTT. Based on the CDR3 plus reference TRBV19 and TRBJ1-5, the full variable domain is DGGITQSPKYLFRKEGQNVTLSCEQNLNHDAMYWYRQDPGQGLRLIYYSQIVNDFQKGDIAEGYSVSREKKESFPLTVTSAQKNPTAFYLCASSIEVGGYSNQPQHFGDGTRLSIL.

The chain recombines TRBV29-1 with TRBJ2-5; weak D call: TRBD2 (6 bases). Trimming shortened V by 0 bases and J by 1 base, and 12 bases separated the two germline ends. The CDR3 covers 15 residues. CDR1 is SQVTM and CDR2 is ANQGSEA in the germline V gene. The CDR3 bases are TGCAGCGTTGAAGATGGGCTAGCGTCCCAAGAGACCCAGTACTTC. Translated, it gives CSVEDGLASQETQYF.

The chain uses TRBV28 and TRBJ1-1; 9 bases map to TRBD1. The CDR3 extends over 15 amino acids. The germline CDR1 and CDR2 sequences are MDHEN and SYDVKM. The V and J ends lost 11 bases and 3 bases, in that order; junction bases with no gene match: 13. For the CDR3, the DNA is TGTGCCCATTCGGGACAGGGAGTCGGGGACACTGAAGCTTTCTTT. It encodes CAHSGQGVGDTEAFF. Full variable domain (remainder filled in from reference TRBV28 and TRBJ1-1): DVKVTQSSRYLVKRTGEKVFLECVQDMDHENMFWYRQDPGLGLRLIYFSYDVKMKEKGDIPEGYSVSREKKERFSLILESASTNQTSMYLCAHSGQGVGDTEAFFGQGTRLTVV.

The chain uses TRBV6-5 and TRBJ1-5; D not certain. The V gene's germline CDR1 is MNHEY and CDR2 SVGAGI. This CDR3 region has 13 residues. In DNA form, the CDR3 reads TGTGCGGGCGGGGAAGGAGTCAATCAGCCCCAGCATTTT. It yields the protein CAGGEGVNQPQHF.

The rearrangement uses TRBV18 and TRBJ2-1; no clear D. CDR1 and CDR2 (germline): KGHSH, LQKENI. The CDR3 extends over 13 amino acids. The V end lost 3 bases, the J end lost 8 bases, and 11 bases lay between the germline ends. CDR3 in DNA: TGTGCCAGCTCACCGAAAGCCGTCGATGAGCAGTTCTTC. It yields the protein CASSPKAVDEQFF.

The chain carries TRBV6-1 and TRBJ1-2; possible D gene TRBD1, 5 bases. The CDR3 covers 14 residues. Looked up from germline, CDR1 is MNHNS and CDR2 is SASEGT. Trimming cost V 3 bases and J 4 bases, with 12 bases left between them. CDR3 amino acids: CASSEGGSGYGYTF. CDR3 nucleotide sequence: TGTGCCAGCAGTGAGGGGGGTAGCGGCTATGGCTACACCTTC.

The chain carries TRBV10-3 and TRBJ2-3; 10 positions agree with TRBD1. The V segment lost 0 bases and the J segment 4 bases; nucleotides outside the gene matches: 4. The CDR3 is 16 residues long. Germline V gene data show CDR1 as ENHRY and CDR2 as SYGVKD. The chain's CDR3 is CAISESGTGVADTQYF. The DNA of the CDR3 is TGTGCCATCAGTGAGTCAGGGACAGGGGTGGCAGATACGCAGTATTTT.

The chain couples TRBV28 to TRBJ2-3; perhaps TRBD1 as D (5 bases). This CDR3 spans 16 amino acids. In germline, CDR1 is MDHEN, CDR2 SYDVKM. V lost 6 bases and J lost 0, with 16 bases in between. This CDR3 reads CASSQTGRPSTDTQYF. CDR3 DNA sequence: TGTGCCAGCAGCCAAACAGGACGGCCTAGCACAGATACGCAGTATTTT.

The chain couples TRBV11-2 to TRBJ1-4; 8 bases map to TRBD1. Unmatched junction bases numbered 10, after V lost 5 bases and J lost 5 bases. The CDR3 has 16 residues. Germline V gene sequence: CDR1 SGHAT, CDR2 FQNNGV. Written as DNA, the CDR3 is TGTGCCAGCAGCCTCTACTATGGACAGGGAAATGAAAAACTGTTTTTT. Residues: CASSLYYGQGNEKLFF. Full variable domain (remainder filled in from reference TRBV11-2 and TRBJ1-4): EAGVAQSPRYKIIEKRQSVAFWCNPISGHATLYWYQQILGQGPKLLIQFQNNGVVDDSQLPKDRFSAERLKGVDSTLKIQPAKLEDSAVYLCASSLYYGQGNEKLFFGSGTQLSVL.

The chain is built from TRBV18 and TRBJ1-3; no clear D gene. The CDR3 contains 13 residues. Germline loops: CDR1 KGHSH, CDR2 LQKENI. The CDR3 DNA is TGTGCAATGCGGCCCTACTCTGGAAACACCATATATTTT. The encoded protein is CAMRPYSGNTIYF.

The chain couples TRBV28 to TRBJ2-1; no clear D. V was cut by 3 bases and J by 9 bases, with 9 bases left in between. The CDR3 is 12 amino acids. In germline, CDR1 is MDHEN, CDR2 SYDVKM. Written as DNA, the CDR3 is TGTGCCAGCAGTTTCAATGGCATTGAGCAGTTCTTC. Amino acids: CASSFNGIEQFF. The variable domain in full, completed from reference TRBV28 and TRBJ2-1, reads DVKVTQSSRYLVKRTGEKVFLECVQDMDHENMFWYRQDPGLGLRLIYFSYDVKMKEKGDIPEGYSVSREKKERFSLILESASTNQTSMYLCASSFNGIEQFFGPGTRLTVL.

V is TRBV7-3 and J is TRBJ2-1; 12 nucleotides match TRBD2. Losses at the gene ends were 2 bases for V and 8 bases for J; bases not matched to a gene: 10. CDR3 length: 17 residues. Per the germline V gene, CDR1 is SGHTA and CDR2 is FQGTGA. CDR3 loop: CASSLSGLAGSLYEQFF. In DNA, the CDR3 is TGTGCCAGCAGCTTATCCGGACTAGCGGGATCTCTGTATGAGCAGTTCTTC.

The chain couples TRBV30 to TRBJ2-3; 9 bases map to TRBD2. Germline CDR1 reads GTSNPN; CDR2 reads SVGIG (reference sequence). With V trimmed by 3 bases and J by 6 bases, 1 base remained unmatched. The CDR3 extends over 12 amino acids. CDR3 amino acids: CAWSTSGDTQYF. CDR3 nucleotide sequence: TGTGCCTGGAGCACTAGCGGGGATACGCAGTATTTT.

The J gene is TRBJ2-7, the V gene TRBV2; 8 nucleotides align to TRBD1. The germline gives CDR1 SNHLY, CDR2 FYNNEI. The CDR3 length is 13 residues. J gave up 0 bases and V 6 bases, and 1 base lay outside the gene matches. DNA for the CDR3: TGTGCCAGCAGGGACAGGGCCTCCTACGAGCAGTACTTC. Translating gives CASRDRASYEQYF.

This clone is labeled as large. This sequence joins TRBV4-1 and TRBJ2-7; 9 nucleotides agree with TRBD1. Losses at the gene ends were 4 bases for V and 4 bases for J; bases not matched to a gene: 5. Per germline, CDR1 MGHRA and CDR2 YSYEKL. The CDR3 loop spans 14 amino acids. The CDR3 here is CASSRGQGLYEQYF. In DNA, the CDR3 is TGCGCCAGCAGCCGGGGACAGGGTTTATACGAGCAGTACTTC.

This clone appeared a single time. The CDR3, as DNA: TGTGCCAGCAGCTTAGACGGGACAGGGGTGGTTGAGCAGTTCTTC. Translation: CASSLDGTGVVEQFF. The chain uses TRBV7-9 and TRBJ2-1; 10 bases align to TRBD1. Germline assignment: CDR1 SEHNR and CDR2 FQNEAQ (reference sequence). This CDR3 is built from 15 residues. V dropped 1 base and J dropped 9; count of bases not matched to a gene: 6.